The 32 T cell receptor beta chains given below trace back to one sample, sequenced in a study of shared clonotypes between healthy human individuals. CD8 cells classed as naive were CD45RO-negative and positively selected for CCR7, excluding terminally differentiated effector memory CD45RA+ cells. Profiled with immunoSEQ multiplex PCR; TCRdb holds only in-frame clones, not every one. The sample contains approximately 740,000 clones, over 90% of which appear only once. Input material: naive CD8+ T cells sorted from blood. These receptors were collected from a man aged 30 to 45 in good health.

Here the CDR3 DNA reads TGTGCCAGTAGTGGACTTAGCGGGACCCTATACGAGCAGTACTTC. It specifies CASSGLSGTLYEQYF. The chain uses TRBV19 and TRBJ2-7; 8 bases are shared with TRBD2. The V and J ends lost 5 bases and 4 bases, in that order; junction bases with no gene match: 10. CDR1 LNHDA and CDR2 SQIVND come from the germline V gene (reference sequence). This CDR3 has 15 amino acids.

Note on this clone: Given a much more abundant clone one base away, this may be a read error. V usage is TRBV7-2 and J usage is TRBJ2-7; D is uncertain. From germline, CDR1 is SGHTA and CDR2 FQGNSA. Between the trimmed V and J ends, which lost 4 bases and 3 bases, there was a span of 7 bases. The CDR3 is made up of 12 amino acids. This chain's CDR3 is CASSSINYEQYF. In DNA, the CDR3 is TGTGCCAGCAGCTCCATAAACTACGAGCAGTACTTC.

This chain joins TRBV7-2 and TRBJ2-7; 7 nucleotides match TRBD1. The CDR3 loop spans 14 amino acids. CDR1 SGHTA and CDR2 FQGNSA come from the germline V gene. Trimming removed 5 bases from V and 2 bases from J; junction bases left unmatched: 6. The CDR3 coding sequence is TGTGCCAGCAGCGCCAGACAGGGCGCCTACGAGCAGTACTTC. This gives the protein CASSARQGAYEQYF.

The chain is built from TRBV28 and TRBJ2-1; 10 bases map to TRBD1. From germline, CDR1 is MDHEN and CDR2 SYDVKM. The length of the CDR3 is 18 residues. The V and J ends lost 5 bases and 8 bases, in that order; junction bases with no gene match: 18. This chain's CDR3 is CASSRGSERQGAMDEQFF. For the CDR3, the DNA is TGTGCCAGCAGTCGGGGGTCAGAGAGACAGGGGGCTATGGATGAGCAGTTCTTC.

On this clone: The same CDR3 is also encoded by other DNA sequences in this sample. V and J are TRBV6-5 and TRBJ2-7; 8 nucleotides match TRBD2. The CDR3 runs to 15 residues. Losses at the gene ends were 0 bases for V and 4 bases for J; bases not matched to a gene: 5. The V gene's germline CDR1 is MNHEY and CDR2 SVGAGI. Written as DNA, the CDR3 is TGTGCCAGCAGTTACTCAAGCGGGGGCCTTTACGAGCAGTACTTC. Its translation: CASSYSSGGLYEQYF.

The chain couples TRBV7-9 to TRBJ2-2; the match to TRBD1 covers 8 bases. Germline V gene sequence: CDR1 SEHNR, CDR2 FQNEAQ (reference sequence). CDR3 length: 16 amino acids. V shed 2 bases, J shed 5 bases, and the junction held 7 bases outside the gene matches. CDR3 in amino acids: CASSLSVRGQTGELFF. CDR3 nucleotides: TGTGCCAGCAGCTTATCTGTCAGGGGGCAGACCGGGGAGCTGTTTTTT. The full variable domain, rest sourced from reference TRBV7-9 and TRBJ2-2, is DTGVSQNPRHKITKRGQNVTFRCDPISEHNRLYWYRQTLGQGPEFLTYFQNEAQLEKSRLLSDRFSAERPKGSFSTLEIQRTEQGDSAMYLCASSLSVRGQTGELFFGEGSRLTVL.

The chain couples TRBV5-5 to TRBJ1-5; TRBD1 is a possible D gene (5 bases). Germline V gives CDR1 SGHKS, CDR2 YYEKEE (reference sequence). This CDR3 has 16 amino acids. V dropped 4 bases and J dropped 1 base, with 15 bases sitting between them. The CDR3 is CASSPEAGGSNQPQHF. CDR3 coding DNA: TGTGCCAGCAGCCCGGAGGCTGGGGGAAGCAATCAGCCCCAGCATTTT.

This clone was seen only once. The chain uses TRBV27 and TRBJ2-7, with D uncertain. The CDR3 contains 13 residues. The V end lost 6 bases, the J end lost 5 bases, and 14 bases lay between the germline ends. Germline CDR1 and CDR2: MNHEY and SMNVEV (reference sequence). In DNA, the CDR3 is TGTGCCAGCAGCCGCCCTGGGCTCCACGAGCAGTACTTC. As protein: CASSRPGLHEQYF.

J is TRBJ2-1 and V is TRBV2; 9 nucleotides align to TRBD1. The V gene's germline CDR1 is SNHLY and CDR2 FYNNEI. The CDR3 has 16 amino acids. J lost 2 bases, V lost 4 bases, and 6 bases had no gene match. Here the CDR3 DNA reads TGTGCCAGCAGTGTTGCGGGACAGGGCACCTACAATGAGCAGTTCTTC. Residues: CASSVAGQGTYNEQFF.

The V and J genes are TRBV27 and TRBJ2-7; TRBD1 agrees at 9 bases. With V trimmed by 1 base and J by 2 bases, 3 bases remained unmatched. CDR3 size: 15 residues. Germline lookup yields CDR1 MNHEY and CDR2 SMNVEV (reference sequence). The CDR3 here is CASSLLGTGTYEQYF. CDR3 DNA sequence: TGTGCCAGCAGTTTATTAGGGACAGGGACCTACGAGCAGTACTTC.

The V call is TRBV9, the J call TRBJ2-1; 8 nucleotides align to TRBD1. Germline assignment: CDR1 SGDLS and CDR2 YYNGEE. Unmatched junction bases numbered 3, after V lost 4 bases and J lost 6 bases. The CDR3 has 13 amino acids. The CDR3: CASSTGTGNEQFF. As DNA, the CDR3 is TGTGCCAGCAGCACCGGGACAGGCAATGAGCAGTTCTTC.

The chain joins TRBV27 to TRBJ2-7; 10 bases align to TRBD2. The germline V gene has CDR1 MNHEY and CDR2 SMNVEV (reference sequence). This CDR3 has 16 amino acids. J was trimmed by 3 bases and V by 8 bases; bases with no gene match: 13. CDR3 protein: CASRPGASGRNYEQYF. For the CDR3, the DNA is TGTGCCAGCCGTCCGGGGGCTAGCGGGAGAAACTACGAGCAGTACTTC.

The chain recombines TRBV7-9 with TRBJ2-5, with a weak D call TRBD2 (5 bases). The CDR3 runs 18 residues. V was shortened by 2 bases and J by 2 bases, with 21 bases between the two germline ends. CDR1 is SEHNR, CDR2 FQNEAQ, per germline (reference sequence). The CDR3 sequence: CASSLIVGEVALQETQYF. Here the CDR3 DNA reads TGTGCCAGCAGCTTAATCGTTGGGGAAGTAGCGCTACAAGAGACCCAGTACTTC.

This clone was counted a single time. J is TRBJ2-2 and V is TRBV10-3; D uncertain. V was cut by 7 bases and J by 0 bases, with 6 bases left in between. The CDR3 loop spans 13 amino acids. Germline V gene lookup returns CDR1 ENHRY and CDR2 SYGVKD. The CDR3 DNA reads TGTGCCATCAAGTATCCGAACACCGGGGAGCTGTTTTTT. It is translated as CAIKYPNTGELFF.

This chain links TRBV10-2 with TRBJ2-1; 8 bases line up with TRBD1. CDR1 is WSHSY, CDR2 SAAADI, per germline. Losses at the gene ends were 6 bases for V and 7 bases for J; bases not matched to a gene: 14. The CDR3 length is 16 residues. The chain's CDR3 is CASSSRTGSSRNEQFF. CDR3 bases: TGCGCCAGCAGCTCTCGGACAGGGAGTTCAAGGAATGAGCAGTTCTTC.

The chain has TRBV28 and TRBJ1-5; D is possibly TRBD1 (6 bases). Germline V gene lookup returns CDR1 MDHEN and CDR2 SYDVKM. The V end lost 6 bases, the J end lost 1 base, and 22 bases lay between the germline ends. The CDR3 totals 18 residues. The CDR3 region is CASSLAGHRKGSNQPQHF. The DNA for the CDR3 is TGTGCCAGCAGCCTGGCGGGACACCGAAAAGGAAGCAATCAGCCCCAGCATTTT.

J is TRBJ2-1 and V is TRBV27; D possibly uses TRBD1 or TRBD2 (5 bases each). The CDR3 sequence is 15 residues long. V was shortened by 5 bases and J by 8 bases, with 19 bases between the two germline ends. CDR1 MNHEY and CDR2 SMNVEV come from the germline V gene (reference sequence). The CDR3 here is CASSMFRDGGDEQFF. The DNA for the CDR3 is TGTGCCAGCAGTATGTTCCGGGACGGAGGCGATGAGCAGTTCTTC.

V gene TRBV15 combines with J gene TRBJ2-5, with D possibly matching TRBD2 (6 bases). The ends were cut back, 0 bases at V and 2 bases at J, with 10 bases in the middle. The germline CDR1 and CDR2 sequences are LNHNV and YYDKDF (reference sequence). The CDR3 is 15 residues long. CDR3 protein: CATSRDWGTQETQYF. As DNA, the CDR3 is TGTGCCACCAGCAGAGATTGGGGGACTCAAGAGACCCAGTACTTC.

The genes are TRBV27 and TRBJ2-1, with 10 positions matching TRBD2. CDR3 size: 16 residues. V dropped 5 bases and J dropped 2; count of bases not matched to a gene: 6. In germline, CDR1 is MNHEY, CDR2 SMNVEV (reference sequence). Written as DNA, the CDR3 is TGTGCCAGCAGTCCGGGACTAGCGATTACCTACAATGAGCAGTTCTTC. Amino acid sequence: CASSPGLAITYNEQFF.

The chain couples TRBV29-1 to TRBJ2-1; D might be TRBD1 or TRBD2, each matching 5 bases. The germline V and J ends were trimmed by 3 bases and 2 bases, with 8 bases remaining between them. This CDR3 has 13 residues. Germline CDR1 reads SQVTM; CDR2 reads ANQGSEA. The DNA for the CDR3 is TGCAGCGTTGATAGGGACGCCTACAATGAGCAGTTCTTC. Residues: CSVDRDAYNEQFF.

This chain connects TRBV10-2 to TRBJ2-7; no reliable D call. Germline CDR1 and CDR2: WSHSY and SAAADI. The CDR3 is 13 residues long. V was shortened by 3 bases and J by 0 bases, with 6 bases between the two germline ends. CDR3 amino acids: CASSDQDSYEQYF. The CDR3 DNA reads TGCGCCAGCAGTGATCAGGACTCCTACGAGCAGTACTTC.

The rearrangement joins TRBV9 to TRBJ2-7; the D is unclear. Germline CDR1 reads SGDLS; CDR2 reads YYNGEE. The CDR3 loop spans 14 amino acids. With 0 bases removed from V and 4 bases from J, the gap between germline ends came to 11 bases. As DNA, the CDR3 is TGTGCCAGCAGCGTAGGGGCCGAATCTTACGAGCAGTACTTC. Its translation: CASSVGAESYEQYF.

J is TRBJ2-5 and V is TRBV10-1; 9 nucleotides match TRBD2. The CDR3 covers 15 residues. The J segment lost 4 bases and the V segment lost 4 bases, leaving 7 bases of the junction unmatched. Germline CDR1 reads WNHNN; CDR2 reads SYGVQD (reference sequence). The CDR3 here is CASSVGREGPETQYF. Here the CDR3 DNA reads TGCGCCAGCAGTGTCGGGCGGGAGGGCCCAGAGACCCAGTACTTC.

The chain recombines TRBV19 with TRBJ1-5, with D uncertain. The CDR3 is 14 amino acids. Trimming pared 3 bases from V and 0 bases from J, leaving 6 bases between. CDR1 is LNHDA, CDR2 SQIVND, per germline (reference sequence). The CDR3 loop is CASSISYSNQPQHF. The CDR3 nucleotides are TGTGCCAGTAGTATTTCGTATAGCAATCAGCCCCAGCATTTT.

This chain joins TRBV7-8 and TRBJ2-2, with unresolved D. Germline V gives CDR1 SGHVS, CDR2 FQNEAQ. Trimming removed 5 bases from V and 8 bases from J, with 12 bases in between. This CDR3 has 13 amino acids. The CDR3, as DNA: TGTGCCAGCAGCCACACCTTAGGAGGGGAGCTGTTTTTT. It codes for CASSHTLGGELFF.

This rearrangement joins TRBV15 to TRBJ1-1, with no clear D. This CDR3 contains 15 residues. Germline V gene data show CDR1 as LNHNV and CDR2 as YYDKDF (reference sequence). Trimming cost V 0 bases and J 0 bases, with 8 bases left between them. The CDR3 nucleotides read TGTGCCACCAGCAGAGAACAGACCGTGAACACTGAAGCTTTCTTT. The encoded protein is CATSREQTVNTEAFF.

V gene TRBV4-1 combines with J gene TRBJ2-1; 10 positions match TRBD1. After removal of 3 bases from V and 7 bases from J, the junction contained 9 bases not matched to a gene. The CDR3 extends over 16 amino acids. Germline V gives CDR1 MGHRA, CDR2 YSYEKL. The CDR3 reads CASSQFIRDRGNEQFF. In DNA form, the CDR3 reads TGCGCCAGCAGCCAGTTTATCCGGGACAGGGGAAATGAGCAGTTCTTC.

V usage is TRBV7-3 and J usage is TRBJ2-1; D not certain. The V gene lost 3 bases and the J gene lost 6 bases, with 9 bases spanning the gap. The CDR3 is made up of 13 amino acids. CDR1 is SGHTA and CDR2 is FQGTGA in the germline V gene. The CDR3 is CASSFSPGNEQFF. DNA for the CDR3: TGTGCCAGCAGCTTTTCCCCGGGCAATGAGCAGTTCTTC.

The chain recombines TRBV5-5 with TRBJ2-1; 10 bases are shared with TRBD2. This CDR3 has 15 amino acids. Germline CDR1 is SGHKS and CDR2 is YYEKEE (reference sequence). Germline trimming cut 1 base from V and 7 bases from J; bases unmatched to any gene: 5. Here the CDR3 DNA reads TGTGCCAGCAGCTTGTTGGCTAGCGGGAGAAATGAGCAGTTCTTC. It yields the protein CASSLLASGRNEQFF.

The V and J genes are TRBV4-1 and TRBJ1-2; D gene uncertain. The CDR3 spans 17 residues. V dropped 0 bases and J dropped 6 bases, with 20 bases sitting between them. Germline V CDR1 and CDR2: MGHRA, YSYEKL. The CDR3: CASSQDSLWMDGDGYTF. In DNA, the CDR3 is TGCGCCAGCAGCCAAGACTCACTATGGATGGATGGGGATGGCTACACCTTC.

The rearrangement uses TRBV27 and TRBJ2-3; D is ambiguous. The CDR3 totals 14 residues. Germline V lookup: CDR1 MNHEY, CDR2 SMNVEV (reference sequence). Trimming stripped 2 bases from V and 2 bases from J, with 8 bases between. CDR3 sequence reads: CASSLDLNTDTQYF. CDR3 nucleotide sequence: TGTGCCAGCAGTTTAGACCTAAACACAGATACGCAGTATTTT.

This rearrangement joins TRBV19 to TRBJ2-1, with TRBD1 matching 7 bases. The CDR3 has 14 residues. The germline gives CDR1 LNHDA, CDR2 SQIVND (reference sequence). V gave up 4 bases and J gave up 0 bases; unmatched junction bases: 0. CDR3 protein: CASSTGGSYNEQFF. The DNA for the CDR3 is TGTGCCAGTAGTACAGGGGGCTCCTACAATGAGCAGTTCTTC.